Described below is a single T cell receptor beta chain sequence and its context. Its specificity is not known. The read is 3 residues too short to cover the CDR3 end, so that end is filled in from the germline J gene. The CDR3 covers 15 residues. The germline gives CDR1 MNHNS, CDR2 SASEGT. The table came from immunoSEQ multiplex PCR; TCRdb's copy has only in-frame clones and leaves some out. In all, the sample yields 46,000 or so clones. This sample was taken from a study of T cells in women clearing cervical HPV infection. The study's findings and limits: Combining TCR richness with V gene abundances gave approximately 0.8 AUC.

Sequences were obtained from blood buffy coat. The chain has TRBV6-1 and TRBJ1-2, with 7 nucleotides matching TRBD1. The sequence was collected from a woman between 18 and 69 years old with a cervical HPV16 infection that either progressed to CIN3+ or cleared (not recorded which). CDR3 region: CASSEGPSGTDTYTF. Incomplete CDR3 DNA: TGTGCCAGCAGTGAGGGACCCAGTGGGACAGATACC.